One and the same sample provided the 16 T cell receptor beta chains below, sequenced in a study of CD8 T cells in ankylosing spondylitis. TCRdb reprocessed the 5' RACE reads via MiXCR and lists one record per CDR3 protein. The sample holds 200,000 to 300,000 distinct CDR3 sequences, 7% to 10% seen once. The specimen was blood, either unsorted or a sorted T cell fraction (not recorded which). These receptors all come from a female donor with ankylosing spondylitis or in good health (not recorded which).

This clonotype was observed many times. CDR3 sequence reads: CASSRGGYNQPQHF. In DNA form, the CDR3 reads TGTGCCAGCAGCAGGGGGGGCTACAATCAGCCCCAGCATTTT. J is TRBJ1-5 and V is TRBV9; D may be TRBD1 (6 bases). The CDR3 contains 14 residues. The V gene's germline CDR1 is SGDLS and CDR2 YYNGEE. Deletions cut 4 bases from V and 3 bases from J, with 11 bases between. The full variable domain, completed using reference TRBV9 and TRBJ1-5, is DSGVTQTPKHLITATGQRVTLRCSPRSGDLSVYWYQQSLDQGLQFLIQYYNGEERAKGNILERFSAQQFPDLHSELNLSSLELGDSALYFCASSRGGYNQPQHFGDGTRLSIL.

Points on this clonotype: A much larger clone is a single base away; this may be a read error. This sequence joins TRBV11-2 and TRBJ2-2, with a weak D call TRBD2 (5 bases). This CDR3 has 16 amino acids. Trimming pared 6 bases from V and 0 bases from J, leaving 14 bases between. Germline values: CDR1 SGHAT, CDR2 FQNNGV. CDR3 DNA sequence: TGTGCCAGCAGTCCTATAGCGAGAGCGAACACCGGGGAGCTGTTTTTT. Protein product: CASSPIARANTGELFF.

This clonotype was observed at least ten times. CDR3 amino acids: CASSYGGGTEAFF. CDR3 bases: TGTGCCAGCAGTTACGGGGGGGGGACTGAAGCTTTCTTT. This chain connects TRBV6-5 to TRBJ1-1; D is possibly TRBD1 (5 bases). This CDR3 comprises 13 residues. The ends were cut back, 2 bases at V and 5 bases at J, with 9 bases in the middle. Germline assignment: CDR1 MNHEY and CDR2 SVGAGI.

This clonotype was detected only once. This may be a read error: a much more frequent sequence differs by one nucleotide. The CDR3 here is CASSLTGREAQYF. The CDR3 DNA reads TGCGCCAGCAGCTTGACGGGACGAGAGGCCCAGTACTTC. The rearrangement uses TRBV5-1 and TRBJ2-5; D might be TRBD1 or TRBD2, each matching 5 bases. Looked up from germline, CDR1 is SGHRS and CDR2 is YFSETQ. This CDR3 spans 13 amino acids.

The table lists this clonotype with many counts. The V and J genes are TRBV5-1 and TRBJ2-3; no definite D call. The germline V gene encodes CDR1 SGHRS and CDR2 YFSETQ. Trimming removed 1 base from V and 2 bases from J, with 11 bases in between. This CDR3 has 15 amino acids. The CDR3 DNA sequence: TGCGCCAGCAGCTTGTGGGGAACTTACACAGATACGCAGTATTTT. Its protein is CASSLWGTYTDTQYF.

This clonotype came up many times. The chain is built from TRBV6-1 and TRBJ2-3, with 9 bases matching TRBD1. Germline V gene sequence: CDR1 MNHNS, CDR2 SASEGT. The V gene end was trimmed by 4 bases and the J gene end by 4 bases; junction bases not matched to a gene: 3. The CDR3 runs 14 residues. CDR3 residues: CASSVTGGPDTQYF. The CDR3 DNA follows: TGTGCCAGCAGTGTTACAGGGGGCCCAGATACGCAGTATTTT.

This clonotype has only a few counts. CDR3 sequence reads: CASSLTSSYNSPLHF. The CDR3 nucleotides read TGTGCCAGCAGCCTGACAAGCTCCTATAATTCACCCCTCCACTTT. The genes are TRBV7-3 and TRBJ1-6; D uncertain. The CDR3 has 15 residues. Germline V CDR1 and CDR2: SGHTA, FQGTGA. Trimming pared 5 bases from V and 0 bases from J, leaving 8 bases between.

The chain employs TRBV7-9 and TRBJ1-1; D is ambiguous. Germline V gives CDR1 SEHNR, CDR2 FQNEAQ (reference sequence). Trimming took off 5 bases at V and 11 bases at J, with 9 bases between the two ends. There are 10 residues in the CDR3. The CDR3 nucleotides read TGTGCCAGCAGCGATGTAGGGGCTTTCTTT. Its translation: CASSDVGAFF.

The rearrangement links TRBV7-9 to TRBJ2-5, with 7 bases that match TRBD2. CDR1 is SEHNR, CDR2 FQNEAQ, per germline (reference sequence). The junction had 10 bases not matched to a gene; V was cut back by 3 bases and J by 3 bases. The CDR3 runs 16 residues. Here the CDR3 reads CASSFRAGVTEETQYF. CDR3 nucleotide sequence: TGTGCCAGCAGCTTTCGGGCGGGAGTGACGGAAGAGACCCAGTACTTC. The whole variable domain, filled in from reference TRBV7-9 and TRBJ2-5, reads DTGVSQNPRHKITKRGQNVTFRCDPISEHNRLYWYRQTLGQGPEFLTYFQNEAQLEKSRLLSDRFSAERPKGSFSTLEIQRTEQGDSAMYLCASSFRAGVTEETQYFGPGTRLLVL.

This clonotype was recorded many times. V and J are TRBV12-3 or TRBV12-4 and TRBJ2-2, with D possibly matching TRBD2 (5 bases). Trimming took off 7 bases at V and 1 base at J, with 16 bases between the two ends. This CDR3 is 16 amino acids long. The DNA for the CDR3 is TGTGCCAGCAACTCGCCGGGATCCCAGAACACCGGGGAGCTGTTTTTT. Amino acid sequence: CASNSPGSQNTGELFF.

This clonotype came up many times. This chain connects TRBV6-2 or TRBV6-3 to TRBJ1-2, with D possibly TRBD1 on 5 matching bases. Germline V gene data show CDR1 as MNHEY and CDR2 as SVGEGT. V was trimmed by 5 bases and J by 1 base, leaving 23 bases between them. The CDR3 contains 18 residues. DNA of the CDR3: TGTGCCAGCAGTCATCCGGGGCTGACTGGGGCAGATAACTATGGCTACACCTTC. Translation gives CASSHPGLTGADNYGYTF.

This clonotype has a handful of counts. V gene TRBV7-9 combines with J gene TRBJ2-1; 7 bases match TRBD2. The CDR3 sequence is 13 residues long. V shed 8 bases and J 10 bases; nucleotides not matched to a gene: 11. Germline V gene data show CDR1 as SEHNR and CDR2 as FQNEAQ (reference sequence). In DNA, the CDR3 is TGTGCCAGCGAGGCCGCGGGAGCGGAAGAGCAGTTCTTC. Translating it yields CASEAAGAEEQFF. Full variable domain (rest looked up from reference TRBV7-9 and TRBJ2-1): DTGVSQNPRHKITKRGQNVTFRCDPISEHNRLYWYRQTLGQGPEFLTYFQNEAQLEKSRLLSDRFSAERPKGSFSTLEIQRTEQGDSAMYLCASEAAGAEEQFFGPGTRLTVL.

In this sample, this clonotype turned up a few times. This chain's CDR3 is CAWSGGSGANVLTF. CDR3 coding DNA: TGTGCCTGGAGTGGGGGCTCTGGGGCCAACGTCCTGACTTTC. The genes are TRBV30 and TRBJ2-6, with D unclear. This CDR3 spans 14 amino acids. Germline CDR1 is GTSNPN and CDR2 is SVGIG (reference sequence). V lost 1 base and J lost 0, with 4 bases in between.

There are many counts of this clonotype. This sequence joins TRBV7-2 and TRBJ1-5, with unresolved D. The CDR3 consists of 13 residues. Germline V lookup: CDR1 SGHTA, CDR2 FQGNSA. V lost 2 bases, J lost 9 bases, and 11 bases lay in between. Written as DNA, the CDR3 is TGTGCCAGCAGCTTAAGCGGGGTCGGGCCCCAGCATTTT. Amino acid sequence: CASSLSGVGPQHF.

In this sample, this clonotype turned up many times. The chain is built from TRBV6-1 and TRBJ1-2, with a tentative D call TRBD1 (6 bases). The CDR3 has 14 residues. Germline loops: CDR1 MNHNS, CDR2 SASEGT. V was cut by 7 bases and J by 2 bases, with 14 bases left in between. The CDR3, as DNA: TGTGCCAGCACTCGGACAGAGGGAAACTATGGCTACACCTTC. Residues: CASTRTEGNYGYTF.

As DNA, the CDR3 is TGTGCCAGCAGTTACCCAGCGGGAGGGGGTATTAGCGGGGAGCTGTTTTTT. Its protein is CASSYPAGGGISGELFF. The chain couples TRBV6-6 to TRBJ2-2, with 10 bases aligning to TRBD2. V lost 2 bases, J lost 7 bases, and 10 bases stayed unmatched. CDR1 MNHNY and CDR2 SVGAGI come from the germline V gene (reference sequence). This CDR3 spans 17 amino acids.